This is a list of T cell receptor beta chains from one sample in a study of T cells in Graves' hyperthyroidism and ophthalmopathy. TCRdb used MiXCR to reprocess the multiplex PCR reads, holding one entry per CDR3 protein. The sample includes 500,000 to 800,000 distinct CDR3 sequences, less than 45% of them seen just once. The specimen sequenced was peripheral blood or thyroid tissue (not recorded which). These receptors were collected from an adult man with Graves' disease, either hyperthyroidism or ophthalmopathy (not recorded which). Each CDR3 is given with its conserved first and last residue. Fields, in order: J gene, D gene, V gene, clone size, CDR3 protein, CDR3 DNA. D genes are given only for firm matches. Only some rows state a clone size, as once, few, many or a class for expanded clones.

J: TRBJ1-2
D: .
V: TRBV29-1
size: many
CDR3: CSVDERGGYTF
DNA: TGCAGCGTTGATGAGAGGGGCGGCTACACCTTC

J: TRBJ1-1
D: TRBD1
V: TRBV9
size: .
CDR3: CASRDPGGAGVMNTEAFF
DNA: TGTGCCAGCAGAGACCCAGGGGGAGCAGGGGTAATGAACACTGAAGCTTTCTTT

J: TRBJ1-6
D: .
V: TRBV6-1
size: .
CDR3: CASSQTQRTEYSPLHF
DNA: TGTGCCAGCAGCCAGACTCAGCGGACTGAGTATTCACCCCTCCACTTT

J: TRBJ2-6
D: .
V: TRBV5-1
size: .
CDR3: CASSLAEANVLTF
DNA: TGCGCCAGCAGTTTGGCTGAGGCCAACGTCCTGACTTTC

J: TRBJ2-7
D: .
V: TRBV9
size: few
CDR3: CASSVGGEAGGQQYF
DNA: TGTGCCAGCAGCGTAGGCGGGGAGGCAGGGGGGCAGCAGTACTTC

J: TRBJ2-6
D: .
V: TRBV7-2
size: .
CDR3: CASSRRWGGGSTNVLTF
DNA: TGTGCCAGCAGCCGGCGGTGGGGAGGGGGTAGTACCAACGTCCTGACTTTC

J: TRBJ1-6
D: .
V: TRBV6-5
size: .
CDR3: CASIDRSYNSPLHF
DNA: TGTGCCAGCATTGACAGGTCTTATAATTCACCCCTCCACTTT

J: TRBJ1-2
D: TRBD1
V: TRBV19
size: .
CDR3: CASSLYDRGPFGYTF
DNA: TGTGCCAGCAGTTTGTATGACAGGGGGCCTTTTGGCTACACCTTC

J: TRBJ1-3
D: .
V: TRBV12-3/TRBV12-4
size: .
CDR3: CASSRDLGSGNTIYF
DNA: TGTGCCAGCAGTCGGGACCTTGGCTCTGGAAACACCATATATTTT

J: TRBJ1-4
D: .
V: TRBV15
size: .
CDR3: CATSREPPLWATNEKLFF
DNA: TGTGCCACCAGCAGGGAACCGCCCCTGTGGGCAACTAATGAAAAACTGTTTTTT

J: TRBJ2-7
D: .
V: TRBV10-3
size: few
CDR3: CASSEVAYEQYF
DNA: TGTGCCAGCAGTGAAGTTGCCTACGAGCAGTACTTC

J: TRBJ2-2
D: .
V: TRBV19
size: few
CDR3: CASSRQYPNTGELFF
DNA: TGTGCCAGTAGTCGGCAGTACCCGAACACCGGGGAGCTGTTTTTT

J: TRBJ1-2
D: .
V: TRBV7-6
size: few
CDR3: CASRTGTDYGYTF
DNA: TGTGCCAGCCGGACCGGGACGGACTATGGCTACACCTTC

J: TRBJ2-5
D: .
V: TRBV7-2
size: few
CDR3: CASTEGGLETQYF
DNA: TGTGCCAGCACCGAAGGAGGGCTGGAGACCCAGTACTTC

J: TRBJ1-1
D: .
V: TRBV11-1
size: .
CDR3: CASSPLKQVANTEAFF
DNA: TGTGCCAGCTCACCACTAAAACAGGTAGCGAACACTGAAGCTTTCTTT

J: TRBJ1-2
D: .
V: TRBV20-1
size: many
CDR3: CSARERHNGYTF
DNA: TGCAGTGCTAGAGAGAGACACAATGGCTACACCTTC

J: TRBJ1-2
D: .
V: TRBV20-1
size: .
CDR3: CSAWGGYGYTF
DNA: TGCAGTGCCTGGGGTGGTTATGGCTACACCTTC

J: TRBJ2-7
D: .
V: TRBV7-9
size: .
CDR3: CASSSLRSSYEQYF
DNA: TGTGCCAGCAGTTCCCTCCGCTCCTCCTACGAGCAGTACTTC

J: TRBJ1-1
D: .
V: TRBV7-2
size: many
CDR3: CASSLLGAGNTEAFF
DNA: TGTGCCAGCAGCTTACTTGGGGCAGGGAACACTGAAGCTTTCTTT

J: TRBJ1-6
D: .
V: TRBV12-3/TRBV12-4
size: .
CDR3: CASSLGTGRNSPLHF
DNA: TGTGCCAGCAGTTTAGGAACAGGGAGGAATTCACCCCTCCACTTT

J: TRBJ1-1
D: .
V: TRBV6-5
size: few
CDR3: CASSPPGQTNTEAFF
DNA: TGTGCCAGCAGCCCCCCGGGACAAACGAACACTGAAGCTTTCTTT

J: TRBJ2-7
D: .
V: TRBV29-1
size: .
CDR3: CSATRGTASYEQYF
DNA: TGCAGCGCGACACGAGGGACGGCATCCTACGAGCAGTACTTC

J: TRBJ1-4
D: TRBD1
V: TRBV27
size: .
CDR3: CASSLTGGLFSPEKLFF
DNA: TGTGCCAGCAGTTTAACAGGGGGCCTTTTTTCTCCTGAAAAACTGTTTTTT

J: TRBJ1-4
D: TRBD1
V: TRBV4-2
size: .
CDR3: CASSQDRGGGEKLFF
DNA: TGTGCCAGCAGCCAGGACAGGGGAGGAGGTGAAAAACTGTTTTTT

J: TRBJ2-5
D: .
V: TRBV24-1
size: many
CDR3: CATNEDRSGETQYF
DNA: TGTGCCACCAATGAGGACCGTTCGGGAGAGACCCAGTACTTC

J: TRBJ2-5
D: .
V: TRBV9
size: .
CDR3: CASSVWGAGRQETQYF
DNA: TGTGCCAGCAGCGTCTGGGGGGCAGGGCGCCAAGAGACCCAGTACTTC

J: TRBJ2-3
D: .
V: TRBV19
size: .
CDR3: CASSMWGNTQYF
DNA: TGTGCCAGTAGTATGTGGGGGAATACGCAGTATTTT

J: TRBJ1-2
D: TRBD1
V: TRBV20-1
size: few
CDR3: CSARGGQGAQSYTF
DNA: TGCAGTGCTAGAGGTGGACAGGGGGCGCAGAGCTACACCTTC

J: TRBJ1-2
D: .
V: TRBV7-9
size: .
CDR3: CASSLYGQLGYTF
DNA: TGTGCCAGCAGCCTATACGGGCAGCTTGGCTACACCTTC

J: TRBJ1-5
D: .
V: TRBV2
size: many
CDR3: CASRAGVGDQPQHF
DNA: TGTGCCAGCAGGGCGGGGGTAGGTGATCAGCCCCAGCATTTT

J: TRBJ1-3
D: .
V: TRBV28
size: .
CDR3: CASSLSQVGNTIYF
DNA: TGTGCCAGCAGTTTAAGCCAGGTTGGAAACACCATATATTTT

J: TRBJ1-4
D: .
V: TRBV10-3
size: .
CDR3: CAISADGREKLFF
DNA: TGTGCCATCAGCGCGGACGGTCGTGAAAAACTGTTTTTT

J: TRBJ1-1
D: TRBD1
V: TRBV7-9
size: few
CDR3: CASSFMDRMNTEAFF
DNA: TGTGCCAGCAGCTTCATGGACAGGATGAACACTGAAGCTTTCTTT

J: TRBJ1-2
D: .
V: TRBV5-1
size: .
CDR3: CASSLVGGRSYGYTF
DNA: TGCGCCAGCAGCTTGGTAGGGGGGCGCTCCTATGGCTACACCTTC

J: TRBJ2-3
D: TRBD1
V: TRBV15
size: .
CDR3: CATSRGTGDTQYF
DNA: TGTGCCACCAGCAGGGGGACAGGGGATACGCAGTATTTT

J: TRBJ1-1
D: .
V: TRBV7-9
size: .
CDR3: CASSSGTASVAFF
DNA: TGTGCCAGCAGCTCCGGGACCGCGAGCGTGGCTTTCTTT

J: TRBJ2-2
D: .
V: TRBV7-6
size: .
CDR3: CASSLWTGELFF
DNA: TGTGCCAGCAGCTTATGGACAGGGGAGCTGTTTTTT

J: TRBJ2-7
D: .
V: TRBV7-9
size: few
CDR3: CASSASGGRRSYEQYF
DNA: TGTGCCAGCAGCGCCAGTGGGGGCCGCAGATCCTACGAGCAGTACTTC

J: TRBJ1-1
D: .
V: TRBV12-3/TRBV12-4
size: .
CDR3: CASSLGPGFTEAFF
DNA: TGTGCCAGCAGTTTAGGACCGGGTTTCACTGAAGCTTTCTTT

J: TRBJ1-4
D: TRBD1
V: TRBV5-1
size: .
CDR3: CASSWQGADEKLFF
DNA: TGCGCCAGCAGCTGGCAGGGGGCAGATGAAAAACTGTTTTTT

J: TRBJ1-1
D: .
V: TRBV19
size: .
CDR3: CASSMTRNTEAFF
DNA: TGTGCCAGTAGTATGACACGGAACACTGAAGCTTTCTTT

J: TRBJ1-5
D: TRBD1
V: TRBV24-1
size: .
CDR3: CATSAGTGGNQPQHF
DNA: TGTGCCACCAGTGCCGGGACAGGGGGCAATCAGCCCCAGCATTTT

J: TRBJ1-2
D: TRBD1
V: TRBV7-2
size: .
CDR3: CASSWTGGDYGYTF
DNA: TGTGCCAGCAGTTGGACAGGGGGCGACTATGGCTACACCTTC

J: TRBJ1-1
D: .
V: TRBV10-3
size: many
CDR3: CAISGKGNTEAFF
DNA: TGTGCCATCAGTGGAAAGGGGAACACTGAAGCTTTCTTT

J: TRBJ1-4
D: .
V: TRBV20-1
size: .
CDR3: CSAILPGLLNEKLFF
DNA: TGCAGTGCTATACTCCCGGGACTGTTGAATGAAAAACTGTTTTTT

J: TRBJ2-7
D: TRBD1
V: TRBV6-1
size: few
CDR3: CASSFLQGARDEQYF
DNA: TGTGCCAGCAGTTTTCTACAGGGGGCGCGGGACGAGCAGTACTTC

J: TRBJ1-6
D: TRBD1
V: TRBV20-1
size: many
CDR3: CSARPGQVLNSPLHF
DNA: TGCAGTGCTAGACCGGGACAGGTCCTGAATTCACCCCTCCACTTT

J: TRBJ2-7
D: TRBD2
V: TRBV7-3
size: .
CDR3: CASSLAAGGPNEQYF
DNA: TGTGCCAGCAGCTTAGCAGCGGGGGGGCCGAACGAGCAGTACTTC

J: TRBJ1-6
D: .
V: TRBV7-9
size: few
CDR3: CASSRPGQNSPLHF
DNA: TGTGCCAGCAGCCGACCGGGACAAAATTCACCCCTCCACTTT

J: TRBJ1-1
D: .
V: TRBV5-1
size: .
CDR3: CASSSDTVTEAFF
DNA: TGCGCCAGCAGCTCGGACACCGTCACTGAAGCTTTCTTT

J: TRBJ1-6
D: .
V: TRBV7-8
size: .
CDR3: CAWSGYGPGGDSPLHF
DNA: TGTGCCTGGAGTGGTTACGGGCCTGGGGGTGATTCACCCCTCCACTTT

J: TRBJ1-5
D: .
V: TRBV3-1
size: .
CDR3: CASSHWPNQPQHF
DNA: TGTGCCAGCAGCCATTGGCCCAATCAGCCCCAGCATTTT